These 26 T cell receptor beta chains share one sample of origin, sequenced in a study of OX40 agonist ivuxolimab in advanced cancers. Data came from immunoSEQ multiplex PCR; TCRdb stores just in-frame clones and leaves some out. Of around 23,000 clones in the sample, approximately 82% were seen once. This sample comprised CD4+ or CD8+ T cells sorted from blood, obtained in a trial of the OX40 agonist ivuxolimab. These receptors all stem from an adult with an advanced solid tumor such as melanoma, head and neck, liver or kidney cancer.

V and J are TRBV2 and TRBJ1-2, with D unresolved. This CDR3 is built from 13 residues. Deletions cut 5 bases from V and 5 bases from J, with 12 bases between. CDR1 is SNHLY and CDR2 is FYNNEI in the germline V gene. The DNA for the CDR3 is TGTGCCAGCAGTACAGACGGAGCTTATGGCTACACCTTC. Translation: CASSTDGAYGYTF.

V is TRBV7-6 and J is TRBJ2-3; TRBD2 is a possible D gene (6 bases). V lost 1 base, J lost 9 bases, and 11 bases lay in between. Looked up from germline, CDR1 is SGHVS and CDR2 is FNYEAQ. The CDR3 spans 13 residues. CDR3 sequence reads: CASSLGSGGTQYF. In DNA, the CDR3 is TGTGCCAGCAGCTTAGGCTCTGGGGGGACGCAGTATTTT.

Turning to this clone: The same CDR3 also results from other DNA sequences found in this sample. The chain uses TRBV27 and TRBJ1-5; D not resolved. The CDR3 is 13 amino acids. CDR1 and CDR2 (germline): MNHEY, SMNVEV (reference sequence). V lost 6 bases to trimming and J lost 7 bases, with 13 bases between them. The CDR3 DNA reads as TGTGCCAGCAGCTTGATTCGCGGGCAGCCCCAGCATTTT. The encoded protein is CASSLIRGQPQHF.

This chain connects TRBV15 to TRBJ1-1; possible D gene TRBD1, 5 bases. Germline V lookup: CDR1 LNHNV, CDR2 YYDKDF (reference sequence). V shed 3 bases and J shed 3 bases, with 11 bases lying between them. The CDR3 covers 14 residues. CDR3 DNA: TGTGCCACCAGCAGGGGGGGAGACTACACTGAAGCTTTCTTT. It translates to CATSRGGDYTEAFF.

This chain uses TRBV5-1 with TRBJ2-1; perhaps D is TRBD1 or TRBD2 (5 bases each). With 2 bases removed from V and 3 bases from J, the gap between germline ends came to 12 bases. Germline loops: CDR1 SGHRS, CDR2 YFSETQ. The CDR3 length is 15 residues. The CDR3 DNA is TGCGCCAGCAGCTTATCCGGGACGGACTACAATGAGCAGTTCTTC. It yields the protein CASSLSGTDYNEQFF. Full variable domain (rest looked up from reference TRBV5-1 and TRBJ2-1): KAGVTQTPRYLIKTRGQQVTLSCSPISGHRSVSWYQQTPGQGLQFLFEYFSETQRNKGNFPGRFSGRQFSNSRSEMNVSTLELGDSALYLCASSLSGTDYNEQFFGPGTRLTVL.

The J gene is TRBJ2-1, the V gene TRBV6-9, with D maybe TRBD2 (6 bases). V was cut by 3 bases and J by 13 bases, with 13 bases left in between. Looked up from germline, CDR1 is MNHGY and CDR2 is SVAAGI. The CDR3 is 12 residues long. CDR3 nucleotide sequence: TGTGCCAGCAGTTACTTGCACGGGAGACAGTTCTTC. Amino acids: CASSYLHGRQFF.

This chain joins TRBV27 and TRBJ2-3, with D unresolved. Per the germline V gene, CDR1 is MNHEY and CDR2 is SMNVEV (reference sequence). This CDR3 has 14 amino acids. Trimming left V 2 bases short and J 0 bases short, with 6 bases between. The CDR3 nucleotides read TGTGCCAGCAGTTTAGCCACTAGCACAGATACGCAGTATTTT. As protein: CASSLATSTDTQYF.

The gene calls are TRBV21-1 and TRBJ1-2. TRBV21-1 is a listed pseudogene. This CDR3 region has 18 residues. The CDR3 nucleotides read TGTGCCAGCAGCAAAGACGGGACCCGACTCATAAGTCTTATGGGCTACACCTTC. It codes for CASSKDGTRLISLMGYTF.

The genes are TRBV7-3 and TRBJ2-1; 8 bases line up with TRBD2. The J segment lost 7 bases and the V segment lost 5 bases, leaving 13 bases of the junction unmatched. Germline-derived CDR1 and CDR2 are SGHTA and FQGTGA. The CDR3 is 16 amino acids. CDR3 bases: TGTGCCAGCAGCCCAGTTAATCGCGGGAGGAGGAATGAGCAGTTCTTC. It codes for CASSPVNRGRRNEQFF.

J is TRBJ2-3 and V is TRBV9; no clear D. CDR1 is SGDLS and CDR2 is YYNGEE in the germline V gene. This CDR3 has 14 amino acids. V gave up 0 bases and J gave up 3 bases, with 8 bases separating them. The CDR3 spells CASSVGVETDTQYF. CDR3 coding DNA: TGTGCCAGCAGCGTAGGGGTTGAGACAGATACGCAGTATTTT.

V is TRBV13 and J is TRBJ2-2, with 10 bases that match TRBD1. CDR3 size: 15 residues. Germline-derived CDR1 and CDR2 are PRHDT and FYEKMQ (reference sequence). With V trimmed by 5 bases and J by 3 bases, 3 bases remained unmatched. The CDR3: CASSPTGGDTGELFF. CDR3 nucleotide sequence: TGTGCCAGCAGCCCGACAGGGGGCGACACCGGGGAGCTGTTTTTT.

The V and J genes are TRBV9 and TRBJ2-3; D is undetermined. The germline V gene has CDR1 SGDLS and CDR2 YYNGEE. The CDR3 totals 15 residues. V lost 4 bases to trimming and J lost 3 bases, with 15 bases between them. The CDR3 sequence is CASSSWTQFTDTQYF. The CDR3 DNA follows: TGTGCCAGCAGCTCGTGGACGCAATTTACAGATACGCAGTATTTT.

The chain joins TRBV10-1 to TRBJ2-2; TRBD2 might be the D (6 bases). The CDR3 consists of 16 residues. Germline assignment: CDR1 WNHNN and CDR2 SYGVQD (reference sequence). Trimming removed 0 bases at V and 1 base at J, with 9 bases between. In nucleotides, the CDR3 is TGCGCCAGCAGTGAGTCACCTAGCGTGAACACCGGGGAGCTGTTTTTT. It codes for CASSESPSVNTGELFF.

CDR3 sequence (DNA): TGTGCCAGTAGTATAGAGGCGGTGAGCTCCTATAATTCACCCCTCCACTTT. The encoded protein is CASSIEAVSSYNSPLHF. The chain carries TRBV19 and TRBJ1-6, with D unresolved. Germline CDR1 LNHDA, CDR2 SQIVND (reference sequence). Deletions cut 0 bases from V and 0 bases from J, with 9 bases between. This CDR3 is 17 amino acids long.

The chain uses TRBV27 and TRBJ1-4; 7 nucleotides agree with TRBD1. Trimming cost V 2 bases and J 8 bases; bases outside gene matches: 2. There are 13 residues in the CDR3. Germline CDR1 is MNHEY and CDR2 is SMNVEV (reference sequence). The CDR3 protein is CASSLQGEEKLFF. The CDR3 DNA is TGTGCCAGCAGTTTACAGGGGGAGGAAAAACTGTTTTTT.

The J gene is TRBJ2-6, the V gene TRBV9; 8 positions match TRBD1. Germline CDR1 SGDLS, CDR2 YYNGEE. V lost 2 bases, J lost 4 bases, and 11 bases stayed unmatched. The CDR3 runs 18 residues. CDR3 nucleotides: TGTGCCAGCAGCGTTTTTCCAGGGGGCGGCACGGGGGCCAACGTCCTGACTTTC. Translated: CASSVFPGGGTGANVLTF.

The gene calls are TRBV21-1 and TRBJ1-1. TRBV21-1 represents a pseudogene. The CDR3 loop spans 15 amino acids. The CDR3, as DNA: TGTGCCAGCAGCAAAGTATGGGGAAGGCACACTGAAGCTTTCTTT. Translation gives CASSKVWGRHTEAFF.

The rearrangement links TRBV29-1 to TRBJ2-5; D gene unclear. V gave up 5 bases and J gave up 4 bases, with 8 bases separating them. CDR1 SQVTM and CDR2 ANQGSEA come from the germline V gene. The CDR3 has 11 amino acids. The CDR3 region has the DNA TGCAGCGTTCGCCCCGGAGAGACCCAGTACTTC. It yields the protein CSVRPGETQYF.

V usage is TRBV6-4 and J usage is TRBJ2-5; 10 nucleotides match TRBD2. The CDR3 consists of 15 residues. Germline V gene lookup returns CDR1 MRHNA and CDR2 SNTAGT. The junction had 5 bases not matched to a gene; V was cut back by 5 bases and J by 2 bases. The CDR3 DNA reads as TGTGCCAGCAGTCAGCAAGCGGGGGGGCAAGAGACCCAGTACTTC. This encodes CASSQQAGGQETQYF.

The CDR3 DNA sequence: TGTGCCAGCAGTTACTCTGTAGGGGGCCGGGAGACCCAGTACTTC. Its translation: CASSYSVGGRETQYF. The genes are TRBV6-5 and TRBJ2-5; the match to TRBD1 covers 7 bases. The CDR3 contains 15 residues. V shed 0 bases and J 5 bases; nucleotides not matched to a gene: 6. Germline-derived CDR1 and CDR2 are MNHEY and SVGAGI.

The rearrangement links TRBV11-2 to TRBJ2-1, with 12 bases identical to TRBD2. Unmatched junction bases numbered 12, after V lost 3 bases and J lost 9 bases. The CDR3 runs to 17 residues. Germline V CDR1 and CDR2: SGHAT, FQNNGV. CDR3 loop: CASSFDLAGGPGGEQFF. The CDR3 DNA sequence: TGTGCCAGCAGCTTCGACCTAGCGGGGGGGCCGGGCGGTGAGCAGTTCTTC.

The genes are TRBV10-3 and TRBJ1-1, with D uncertain. Trimming cost V 3 bases and J 4 bases, with 12 bases left between them. Germline CDR1 is ENHRY and CDR2 is SYGVKD. The CDR3 runs 14 residues. CDR3 amino acids: CAISDEGWGTEAFF. The CDR3 nucleotides are TGTGCCATCAGTGACGAGGGTTGGGGCACTGAAGCTTTCTTT.

This clone was seen only a few times. The chain employs TRBV11-2 and TRBJ2-7; 7 nucleotides match TRBD2. Germline loops: CDR1 SGHAT, CDR2 FQNNGV. CDR3 size: 14 residues. The trim removed 1 base at V and 4 bases at J, leaving 4 bases unmatched. CDR3 DNA sequence: TGTGCCAGCAGCTTAGTTGGGGGGGAGTACGAGCAGTACTTC. It is translated as CASSLVGGEYEQYF.

As DNA, the CDR3 is TGTGCCAGAAGCACCCCTGCCGCCCGGGACAGGCAGTTCTCTACTGGAAACACCATATATTTT. This gives the protein CARSTPAARDRQFSTGNTIYF. The chain is built from TRBV5-3 and TRBJ1-3, with 8 bases aligning to TRBD1. TRBV5-3 carries the ORF label, with uncertain function. The CDR3 covers 21 residues. V trimming: 4 bases; J trimming: 2 bases; junction bases outside the gene matches: 23.

The CDR3 sequence: CASSPNSNTGELFF. The DNA of the CDR3 is TGCGCCAGCAGTCCAAACTCGAACACCGGGGAGCTGTTTTTT. The J gene is TRBJ2-2, the V gene TRBV10-2, with D hard to call. The CDR3 loop spans 14 amino acids. Germline CDR1 is WSHSY and CDR2 is SAAADI. The V gene lost 5 bases and the J gene lost 0 bases, with 7 bases spanning the gap.

Judged by abundance, this clone is medium-sized. The V and J genes are TRBV6-5 and TRBJ2-1, with D possibly matching TRBD2 (6 bases). The germline V gene has CDR1 MNHEY and CDR2 SVGAGI. Trimming shortened V by 1 base and J by 13 bases, and 11 bases separated the two germline ends. The CDR3 sequence is 12 residues long. The CDR3 nucleotides are TGTGCCAGCAGTTACTTGCACGGGAGACAGTTCTTC. Amino acid sequence: CASSYLHGRQFF.